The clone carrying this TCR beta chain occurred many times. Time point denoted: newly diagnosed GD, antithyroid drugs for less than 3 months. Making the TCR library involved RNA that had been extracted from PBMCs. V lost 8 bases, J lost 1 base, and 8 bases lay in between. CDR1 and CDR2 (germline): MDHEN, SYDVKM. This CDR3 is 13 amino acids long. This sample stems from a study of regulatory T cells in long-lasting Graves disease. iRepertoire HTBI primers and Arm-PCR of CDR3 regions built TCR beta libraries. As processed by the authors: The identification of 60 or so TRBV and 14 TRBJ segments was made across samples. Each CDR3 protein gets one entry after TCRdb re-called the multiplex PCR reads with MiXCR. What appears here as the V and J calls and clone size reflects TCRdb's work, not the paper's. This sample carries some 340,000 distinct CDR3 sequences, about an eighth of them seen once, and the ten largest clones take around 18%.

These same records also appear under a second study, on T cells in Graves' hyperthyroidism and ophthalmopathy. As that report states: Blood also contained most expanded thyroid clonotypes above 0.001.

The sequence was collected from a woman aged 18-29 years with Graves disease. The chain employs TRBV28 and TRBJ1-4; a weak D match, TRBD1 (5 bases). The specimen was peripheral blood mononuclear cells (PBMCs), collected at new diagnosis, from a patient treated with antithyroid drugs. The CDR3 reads CASGGRTNEKLFF. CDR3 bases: TGTGCCAGCGGGGGGAGAACTAATGAAAAACTGTTTTTT.